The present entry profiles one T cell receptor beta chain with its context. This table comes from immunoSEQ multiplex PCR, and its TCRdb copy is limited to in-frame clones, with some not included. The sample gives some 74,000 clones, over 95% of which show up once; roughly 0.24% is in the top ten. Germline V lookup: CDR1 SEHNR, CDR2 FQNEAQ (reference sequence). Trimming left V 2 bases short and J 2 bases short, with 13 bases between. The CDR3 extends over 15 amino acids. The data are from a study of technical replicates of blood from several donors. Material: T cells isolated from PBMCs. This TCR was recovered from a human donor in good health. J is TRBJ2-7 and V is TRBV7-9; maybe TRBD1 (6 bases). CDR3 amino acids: CASSLPTQGTYEQYF. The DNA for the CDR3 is TGTGCCAGCAGCTTACCGACCCAGGGGACCTACGAGCAGTACTTC.